The TCR beta chain described here comes from a study of CD8 T cells in ankylosing spondylitis. Study-level points and caveats: Typical of ankylosing spondylitis blood, it appeared, was a TCR beta motif of fewer than ten highly homologous variants. Clones linked to disease, bearing a CD8+ phenotype, were relatively rare in peripheral blood. Earlier reports found some motif variants in synovial fluid and blood in reactive arthritis.

This CDR3 spans 16 amino acids. Per the germline V gene, CDR1 is SGDLS and CDR2 is YYNGEE. After removal of 3 bases from V and 5 bases from J, the junction contained 9 bases not matched to a gene. With regard to this clonotype: Antigen unknown.

Using its own MiXCR run on the 5' RACE reads, TCRdb lists one record per CDR3 protein. The table shows roughly 8,100 distinct CDR3 sequences, with around 8.7% occurring only once. The V and J genes are TRBV9 and TRBJ2-1; 9 positions agree with TRBD1. Sequenced sample: blood, either unsorted or a sorted T cell fraction (not recorded which). The clonotype was recovered from a male donor with ankylosing spondylitis or in good health (not recorded which). The CDR3 reads CASSESGTGQNNEQFF. CDR3 DNA sequence: TGTGCCAGCAGCGAATCCGGGACAGGGCAGAACAATGAGCAGTTCTTC.